Each of the 24 T cell receptor beta chains below was sequenced from the same sample in a study of CD8+ T cells in alopecia areata. Reverse transcribed after extraction, RNA yielded cDNA as the sequencing template. The data were produced by immunoSEQ multiplex PCR, yet TCRdb's version contains in-frame clones alone and is incomplete. The sample consists of some 170,000 clones, 58% of them appearing once. This sample's treatment: oral pan-JAK inhibitor, 5-10 mg twice daily. Sample: CD4+ T cells sorted from blood, taken at approximately week 55, from a patient treated with tofacitinib. All receptors derive from a human donor with alopecia areata.

CDR3 sequence: CASSLAGLAGRQETQYF. CDR3 sequence (DNA): TGCGCCAGCAGCTTGGCGGGACTAGCGGGGCGTCAAGAGACCCAGTACTTC. The chain recombines TRBV5-1 with TRBJ2-5, with TRBD2 matching over 13 bases. Looked up from germline, CDR1 is SGHRS and CDR2 is YFSETQ. The V gene end was trimmed by 0 bases and the J gene end by 2 bases; junction bases not matched to a gene: 4. CDR3 length: 17 amino acids. The variable domain in full, with the rest retrieved from reference TRBV5-1 and TRBJ2-5, is KAGVTQTPRYLIKTRGQQVTLSCSPISGHRSVSWYQQTPGQGLQFLFEYFSETQRNKGNFPGRFSGRQFSNSRSEMNVSTLELGDSALYLCASSLAGLAGRQETQYFGPGTRLLVL.

V and J are TRBV11-2 and TRBJ2-3; D is undetermined. The CDR3 is 11 amino acids. Germline V CDR1 and CDR2: SGHAT, FQNNGV. V was clipped by 5 bases and J by 5 bases, with 5 bases between them. CDR3 residues: CASSPLDTQYF. The DNA for the CDR3 is TGTGCCAGCAGCCCCCTAGATACGCAGTATTTT.

Many counts were recorded for this clone. The rearrangement links TRBV5-1 to TRBJ1-4, with D hard to call. Between the trimmed V and J ends, which lost 4 bases and 6 bases, there was a span of 13 bases. This CDR3 comprises 14 residues. The germline V gene has CDR1 SGHRS and CDR2 YFSETQ. CDR3 bases: TGCGCCAGCAGCAAGACAAGCGGAGATGAAAAACTGTTTTTT. It encodes CASSKTSGDEKLFF.

The chain combines TRBV7-6 with TRBJ1-1; D remains unclear. The ends were cut back, 5 bases at V and 1 base at J, with 8 bases in the middle. Germline V gene data show CDR1 as SGHVS and CDR2 as FNYEAQ. The CDR3 length is 13 residues. CDR3: CASSPLQNTEAFF. The DNA for the CDR3 is TGTGCCAGCAGCCCCCTACAGAACACTGAAGCTTTCTTT.

This chain joins TRBV4-2 and TRBJ2-3, with TRBD1 matching over 7 bases. The CDR3 loop spans 19 amino acids. Trimming at V came to 4 bases and at J to 2 bases, leaving 18 bases not matched to a gene. Per the germline V gene, CDR1 is LGHNA and CDR2 is YNFKEQ. CDR3 sequence: CASSRMTSMGTEITDTQYF. As DNA, the CDR3 is TGTGCCAGCAGCCGAATGACCTCCATGGGGACAGAAATCACAGATACGCAGTATTTT.

The chain couples TRBV9 to TRBJ2-3; D perhaps matches TRBD2 (6 bases). The CDR3 extends over 15 amino acids. In germline, CDR1 is SGDLS, CDR2 YYNGEE. V lost 4 bases, J lost 1 base, and 13 bases lay in between. DNA for the CDR3: TGTGCCAGCAGCCCTAGAGAGCGGGGCACAGATACGCAGTATTTT. Translating it yields CASSPRERGTDTQYF.

This clone appeared a few times. The chain carries TRBV29-1 and TRBJ2-5; D uncertain. With 5 bases removed from V and 5 bases from J, the gap between germline ends came to 15 bases. Germline CDR1 and CDR2: SQVTM and ANQGSEA. The CDR3 consists of 13 residues. The CDR3: CSVTGLQAETQYF. Written as DNA, the CDR3 is TGCAGCGTTACCGGGCTTCAGGCGGAGACCCAGTACTTC.

This sequence joins TRBV7-8 and TRBJ2-2; maybe TRBD1 (5 bases). CDR3 length: 16 residues. CDR1 is SGHVS and CDR2 is FQNEAQ in the germline V gene. V lost 5 bases and J 1 base, leaving 14 bases between the germline ends. For the CDR3, the DNA is TGTGCCAGCAGCCCCTCGGCAGGGCGGAACACCGGGGAGCTGTTTTTT. It codes for CASSPSAGRNTGELFF.

The chain carries TRBV4-1 and TRBJ2-3; D might be TRBD1 (5 bases). The germline V gene has CDR1 MGHRA and CDR2 YSYEKL. The length of the CDR3 is 17 residues. V was pared by 4 bases and J by 3 bases, with 20 bases between. The CDR3: CASSRDRNPGSTDTQYF. The CDR3, as DNA: TGCGCCAGCAGCCGCGACCGTAATCCAGGGTCTACAGATACGCAGTATTTT.

The genes are TRBV7-2 and TRBJ1-5; 7 nucleotides line up with TRBD1. Looked up from germline, CDR1 is SGHTA and CDR2 is FQGNSA. CDR3 length: 16 residues. Trimming removed 1 base from V and 3 bases from J; junction bases left unmatched: 6. CDR3: CASSLVADRHNQPQHF. CDR3 in DNA: TGTGCCAGCAGCTTAGTAGCGGACAGGCACAATCAGCCCCAGCATTTT.

The rearrangement joins TRBV18 to TRBJ1-1; D gene ambiguous. V was pared by 3 bases and J by 5 bases, with 13 bases between. This CDR3 has 14 residues. Germline assignment: CDR1 KGHSH and CDR2 LQKENI. The CDR3, as DNA: TGTGCCAGCTCACCGGTCGAACGGGGAACTGAAGCTTTCTTT. Protein: CASSPVERGTEAFF.

With regard to this clone: Other DNA sequences in the same sample also yield this CDR3. J is TRBJ1-5 and V is TRBV29-1; 10 bases fit TRBD1. The CDR3 length is 13 residues. After removal of 6 bases from V and 2 bases from J, the junction contained 1 base not matched to a gene. Germline V gene data show CDR1 as SQVTM and CDR2 as ANQGSEA. Here the CDR3 reads CSVGTGGNQPQHF. The DNA for the CDR3 is TGCAGCGTGGGGACAGGGGGCAATCAGCCCCAGCATTTT.

This clone has only a few counts. V is TRBV7-9 and J is TRBJ1-6; TRBD1 might be the D (6 bases). Trimming left V 1 base short and J 5 bases short, with 9 bases between. This CDR3 is built from 15 residues. Germline lookup yields CDR1 SEHNR and CDR2 FQNEAQ (reference sequence). The CDR3 sequence: CASSLVSGDNSPLHF. CDR3 coding DNA: TGTGCCAGCAGCTTAGTCTCAGGGGATAATTCACCCCTCCACTTT.

This clone was seen a handful of times. Distinct nucleotide sequences in the sample also encode this CDR3. The CDR3 DNA sequence: TGTGCCAGCAGTGTCGGAGAGACCCAGTACTTC. Its translation is CASSVGETQYF. The rearrangement uses TRBV2 and TRBJ2-5; unclear D gene. This CDR3 contains 11 residues. Germline CDR1 is SNHLY and CDR2 is FYNNEI. Trimming cost V 4 bases and J 4 bases, with 4 bases left between them.

CDR3 sequence (DNA): TGTGCCAGCAGTTTAGCGGGAAATGAAGCTTTCTTT. Protein sequence: CASSLAGNEAFF. The chain links TRBV27 to TRBJ1-1; D not resolved. V lost 2 bases, J lost 7 bases, and 8 bases lay in between. The V gene's germline CDR1 is MNHEY and CDR2 SMNVEV (reference sequence). The CDR3 has 12 residues.

V and J are TRBV6-6 and TRBJ2-5; 7 bases line up with TRBD2. This CDR3 comprises 15 residues. With V trimmed by 2 bases and J by 5 bases, 8 bases remained unmatched. CDR1 is MNHNY, CDR2 SVGAGI, per germline (reference sequence). CDR3 nucleotides: TGTGCCAGCAGTTACCTCAGCGGGGACGGGGAGACCCAGTACTTC. Amino acid sequence: CASSYLSGDGETQYF.

The chain carries TRBV6-5 and TRBJ1-4; D gene ambiguous. The length of the CDR3 is 11 residues. Deletions cut 8 bases from V and 13 bases from J, with 14 bases between. CDR1 and CDR2 from the germline V gene are MNHEY and SVGAGI. The chain's CDR3 is CASGVGGGLFF. CDR3 DNA: TGTGCCAGCGGAGTTGGTGGCGGACTGTTTTTT.

V and J are TRBV7-9 and TRBJ1-6; tentatively, D is TRBD1 (5 bases). Germline CDR1 SEHNR, CDR2 FQNEAQ (reference sequence). V gave up 2 bases and J gave up 6 bases, with 5 bases separating them. This CDR3 has 13 amino acids. CDR3 nucleotides: TGTGCCAGCAGCTTACAGGGTAATTCACCCCTCCACTTT. This gives the protein CASSLQGNSPLHF.

The rearrangement links TRBV5-1 to TRBJ2-1, with D hard to call. With 4 bases removed from V and 0 bases from J, the gap between germline ends came to 14 bases. Germline V gene sequence: CDR1 SGHRS, CDR2 YFSETQ. The CDR3 consists of 16 residues. The CDR3 region is CASSRSVVSSYNEQFF. For the CDR3, the DNA is TGCGCCAGCAGCCGATCGGTGGTTAGCTCCTACAATGAGCAGTTCTTC.

V gene TRBV14 combines with J gene TRBJ2-3; 13 bases line up with TRBD2. Losses at the gene ends were 4 bases for V and 3 bases for J; bases not matched to a gene: 13. The CDR3 covers 19 residues. Germline values: CDR1 SGHDN, CDR2 FVKESK. The CDR3 DNA reads as TGTGCCAGCAGCCGCGGACTAGCGGGGGTTTCTTCGGGTACAGATACGCAGTATTTT. Amino acid sequence: CASSRGLAGVSSGTDTQYF.

J is TRBJ2-1 and V is TRBV5-1, with D maybe TRBD1 (5 bases). Germline values: CDR1 SGHRS, CDR2 YFSETQ. The length of the CDR3 is 16 residues. V was cut by 2 bases and J by 2 bases, with 14 bases left in between. CDR3 bases: TGCGCCAGCAGCTTCACGACAGCCCCCCCCTACAATGAGCAGTTCTTC. This codes for CASSFTTAPPYNEQFF.

This chain links TRBV25-1 with TRBJ2-3; perhaps TRBD2 as D (6 bases). Germline-derived CDR1 and CDR2 are MGHDK and SYGVNS. Trimming left V 5 bases short and J 4 bases short, with 16 bases between. This CDR3 is built from 15 residues. CDR3 residues: CASSQGRLPADTQYF. DNA for the CDR3: TGTGCCAGCAGTCAAGGGAGGTTACCTGCAGATACGCAGTATTTT. Based on the CDR3 plus reference TRBV25-1 and TRBJ2-3, the full variable domain is EADIYQTPRYLVIGTGKKITLECSQTMGHDKMYWYQQDPGMELHLIHYSYGVNSTEKGDLSSESTVSRIRTEHFPLTLESARPSHTSQYLCASSQGRLPADTQYFGPGTRLTVL.

The chain links TRBV29-1 to TRBJ2-4, with D maybe TRBD2 (5 bases). Germline lookup yields CDR1 SQVTM and CDR2 ANQGSEA. V lost 3 bases to trimming and J lost 3 bases, with 12 bases between them. The CDR3 contains 14 residues. CDR3 amino acids: CSVEWGVDKNIQYF. The CDR3, as DNA: TGCAGCGTTGAGTGGGGAGTGGACAAAAACATTCAGTACTTC.

This clone was counted a single time. The chain joins TRBV29-1 to TRBJ1-2; 9 nucleotides agree with TRBD1. After removal of 7 bases from V and 6 bases from J, the junction contained 12 bases not matched to a gene. Per the germline V gene, CDR1 is SQVTM and CDR2 is ANQGSEA. The CDR3 has 14 amino acids. The CDR3: CSAGDQGQGHGYTF. CDR3 DNA: TGCAGCGCCGGAGACCAGGGACAGGGCCATGGCTACACCTTC. The entire variable domain, with the rest obtained from reference TRBV29-1 and TRBJ1-2, is as follows: SAVISQKPSRDICQRGTSLTIQCQVDSQVTMMFWYRQQPGQSLTLIATANQGSEATYESGFVIDKFPISRPNLTFSTLTVSNMSPEDSSIYLCSAGDQGQGHGYTFGSGTRLTVV.